The sequence of this TCR beta chain was determined in a study of technical replicates of blood from a handful of donors. Germline CDR1 is SGHDN and CDR2 is FVKESK. Trimming took 6 bases from V and 4 from J, leaving 13 bases between them. The CDR3 has 13 amino acids. Produced via immunoSEQ multiplex PCR; TCRdb's table is partial and in-frame only. The data show about 62,000 clones, 95% to 98% seen once. This receptor was obtained from a human donor in good health. The sample consisted of T cells isolated from PBMCs. The rearrangement uses TRBV14 and TRBJ2-7; weak D call: TRBD1 (6 bases). CDR3 region: CASSLGRGYEQYF. The CDR3 nucleotides read TGTGCCAGCAGTCTCGGCAGGGGATACGAGCAGTACTTC.